This TCR beta chain was identified in a study of cytomegalovirus exposure and HLA in healthy donors (dated by TCRdb to the late 2010s). At the level of the whole study: The roughly 650 repertoires of the first cohort and the 120 or so validation repertoires were produced on the same platform, according to a later analysis. The aim of the study was to test whether cataloging public T cell receptors could identify signatures of past pathogen exposure. Besides the first cohort of about 730 subjects, a separate validation cohort made up of over 95 different subjects was used. The study combined high-throughput TCR immunosequencing, statistical association of individual TCRs with disease status, and machine learning to predict cytomegalovirus infection status. Study-wide findings and limitations: The authors suggested that the approach could potentially be generalized to other disease states and immunological phenotypes. A total of around 150 TCR beta chains were listed by the study as associated with cytomegalovirus. In both the original and validation cohorts, the classifier was reported to diagnose cytomegalovirus status with high specificity and sensitivity. A few of the identified cytomegalovirus-associated TCR beta chains were confirmed in vitro to be specific for cytomegalovirus antigens. All 130 or so repertoires were used to score co-occurrence in the validation cohort in a later analysis, because that analysis had no HLA typing for the cohort. Subsequent analysis determined that TCRs grouped into clusters in the first cohort also showed a tendency toward co-occurrence across the 120 or so validation repertoires, and approximately 94% of cluster scores exceeded 0. Across donors, most TCR sequences were observed very rarely, whereas some public TCRs were present in many individuals.

Looking up the germline V gene yields CDR1 SGHTA and CDR2 FQGNSA. Between the V and J ends, shortened by 2 bases and 6 bases respectively, the junction contains 15 bases. Counted from cysteine to phenylalanine, this CDR3 has 15 amino acids. Only the CDR3 region is kept as DNA, spanning 45 bases read in frame from base 1. As to this clone: The clone's antigen remains unknown. The record has no base qualities; no much larger clone is one base away.

The library relied on the immunoSEQ multiplex PCR assay. In the original analysis: A statistical classification framework was built for diagnosing cytomegalovirus status from the catalog of TCR beta chain sequences. TCRdb holds this immuneACCESS table with in-frame rearrangements only. Some clones are missing; in checked studies, unresolved V genes explain under half, and the rest has no known cause. That table furnishes V, J and clone size, whereas the DNA furnished D and trimming. The sample records 250,000 to 300,000 clones, about 86% of which are singletons. Together, the top ten hold approximately 1% of the sample. Donors formed part of the validation cohort, which comprised 120 subjects and was distinct from the first cohort of some 700 subjects.

The source is a woman younger than 35 in good health and CMV-seronegative. The chain is assembled from TRBV7-2 and TRBJ2-3; matching of 5 bases hints at TRBD1 as the D gene. The material sequenced was PBMCs. The DNA sequence is TGTGCCAGCAGCTTAAGGTGGGGCCTACGGGATACGCAGTATTTT. It encodes CASSLRWGLRDTQYF.